Sequencing of this T cell receptor (beta chain) was carried out in a study of blood T cells in healthy people across ages. General study points: Percentage of naive T cells showed a strong correlation with TCR beta diversity. Long-lived donors carried more naive CD4+ cells and greater diversity than aged donors. Observed TCR beta diversity per million T cells went down as age went up. This fall followed a roughly linear course with age.

Sample-barcoded 5' priming and a J-beta primer mix drove a second PCR of 7 to 11 cycles. TCRdb re-analysed the 5' RACE reads in MiXCR, keeping a single row per CDR3 protein. The repertoire holds 650,000 to 1,000,000 distinct CDR3 sequences, with roughly 46% as singletons. CDR1 is SGHDT, CDR2 YYEEEE, per germline. CDR3 length: 15 residues. Peripheral blood, about 10 milliliters per donor, was collected. The sample holds a few counts of this clonotype. Antigen unknown. Sequences were obtained from blood. The chain is built from TRBV5-6 and TRBJ2-7; tentative D call: TRBD2 (5 bases). Gene TRBJ2-4 matches the end of the DNA better, so the J call may be wrong. The TCR was taken from an elderly man in good health. CDR3 sequence reads: CASSRRLVHENIQYF. For the CDR3, the DNA is TGTGCCAGCAGCCGGAGGCTCGTTCATGAGAACATTCAGTACTTC.